The text below deals with one TCR beta chain. This entry comes from a study of control samples from healthy donors and cancer patients. TCRdb's copy holds only in-frame clones and misses some; the assay was immunoSEQ multiplex PCR. The table lists about 150,000 clones, around 90% of them singletons. Germline loops: CDR1 SEHNR, CDR2 FQNEAQ (reference sequence). The CDR3 runs 15 residues. The germline V and J ends were trimmed by 3 bases and 6 bases, with 14 bases remaining between them. The chain links TRBV7-9 to TRBJ1-4, with D possibly TRBD1 on 5 matching bases. This clonotype was obtained from a woman between 40 and 50 years old in good health. Material for sequencing was blood. This chain's CDR3 is CASSLVGVGDEKLFF. The CDR3 coding sequence is TGTGCCAGCAGCTTGGTAGGGGTTGGCGATGAAAAACTGTTTTTT.